These 5 T cell receptor beta chains were sequenced from one sample in a study of cytomegalovirus exposure and HLA in healthy donors. This PCR relied on a set of 60 Vbeta primers and 13 Jbeta primers. Sequencing was performed with immunoSEQ multiplex PCR; in TCRdb, only in-frame clones are kept and a portion is missing. The sample table includes 150,000 to 200,000 clones. Material for sequencing was PBMCs. The receptor source for this set is a young man in good health and CMV-seronegative.

The CDR3, as DNA: TGTGCCAGCAGCTTAGACGCGTCTAGCGGACCCCTCAACGCAGATACGCAGTATTTT. Translated: CASSLDASSGPLNADTQYF. The chain combines TRBV13 with TRBJ2-3, with TRBD2 identical over 7 bases. Germline V gene lookup returns CDR1 PRHDT and CDR2 FYEKMQ (reference sequence). The CDR3 runs to 19 residues. Germline trimming cut 1 base from V and 4 bases from J; bases unmatched to any gene: 17.

CDR3 loop: CASSLYSRDRGYEQYF. CDR3 in DNA: TGTGCCAGCAGCTTATACTCCCGTGACAGGGGATACGAGCAGTACTTC. The rearrangement joins TRBV11-3 to TRBJ2-7, with 8 bases identical to TRBD1. This CDR3 has 16 residues. Trimming cost V 2 bases and J 4 bases; bases outside gene matches: 10. Germline V gives CDR1 SGHNT, CDR2 YENEEA. The full variable domain, with the rest looked up from reference TRBV11-3 and TRBJ2-7, is EAGVVQSPRYKIIEKKQPVAFWCNPISGHNTLYWYLQNLGQGPELLIRYENEEAVDDSQLPKDRFSAERLKGVDSTLKIQPAELGDSAVYLCASSLYSRDRGYEQYFGPGTRLTVT.

The chain carries TRBV19 and TRBJ1-4; D ambiguous. V dropped 10 bases and J dropped 10 bases, with 22 bases sitting between them. The CDR3 length is 14 residues. Per the germline V gene, CDR1 is LNHDA and CDR2 is SQIVND (reference sequence). The CDR3 is CATHRENKYGKLFF. The DNA for the CDR3 is TGTGCCACTCACCGGGAAAATAAGTATGGAAAACTGTTTTTT.

The CDR3 region is CASSSGTGLSAYEQYF. The CDR3 nucleotides read TGTGCCAGCAGCTCCGGGACAGGTCTTTCCGCCTACGAGCAGTACTTC. V usage is TRBV5-4 and J usage is TRBJ2-7, with TRBD1 identical over 8 bases. Trimming removed 3 bases from V and 2 bases from J; junction bases left unmatched: 10. The CDR3 spans 16 residues. Germline V gives CDR1 SGHNT, CDR2 YYREEE (reference sequence).

The V call is TRBV5-1, the J call TRBJ2-5, with D maybe TRBD2 (5 bases). V was clipped by 2 bases and J by 0 bases, with 14 bases between them. Germline V CDR1 and CDR2: SGHRS, YFSETQ. CDR3 length: 16 amino acids. DNA for the CDR3: TGCGCCAGCAGCTTCGGGGTGAGCGCGAACCAAGAGACCCAGTACTTC. This gives the protein CASSFGVSANQETQYF. The variable domain in full, completed from reference TRBV5-1 and TRBJ2-5, reads KAGVTQTPRYLIKTRGQQVTLSCSPISGHRSVSWYQQTPGQGLQFLFEYFSETQRNKGNFPGRFSGRQFSNSRSEMNVSTLELGDSALYLCASSFGVSANQETQYFGPGTRLLVL.